This T cell receptor beta chain was retrieved from a study of shared clonotypes between healthy human individuals. V was clipped by 6 bases and J by 7 bases, with 10 bases between them. The length of the CDR3 is 11 residues. Per germline, CDR1 DFQATT and CDR2 SNEGSKA (reference sequence). The test was conducted at deep level. Genomic DNA from each subset was divided evenly over several immunoSEQ plates. Assay: immunoSEQ multiplex PCR; the TCRdb copy retains only in-frame clones and omits some. The table records 2 million to 3 million clones, 93% of them present only once. The source of this sequence is a man aged 18-30 years in good health. Some clones in this sample may be carry-over from other donors' samples. The rearrangement joins TRBV20-1 to TRBJ1-5; no reliable D call. The specimen was naive CD4+ T cells from PBMCs. Subset indicated: CD45RA+ positively selected. The CDR3 bases are TGCAGTGCGGAGTTGGGGCAGCCCCAGCATTTT. It yields the protein CSAELGQPQHF.